This TCR beta chain was sequenced for a study of Graves' ophthalmopathy and Graves' hyperthyroidism. There are many counts of this clonotype. As yet, its antigen is unknown. Amplifying from RNA transcripts, the study obtained TCR beta CDR3 regions. Following a first-round RT-PCR that used HTBI primers, a second-round multiplex PCR was carried out. TCRdb called the multiplex PCR reads again in MiXCR, with one record for every CDR3 protein. Here the sample spans a few hundred thousand distinct CDR3 sequences, about a sixth being singletons. Recruitment covered hyperthyroidism patients aged 18 to 65 whose new diagnosis was of under 2 months' duration. A diagnosis was made from clinical symptoms together with serum thyroxine, TRAb, thyroid ultrasound and orbital computed tomography. Trimming pared 7 bases from V and 7 bases from J, leaving 19 bases between. The CDR3 loop spans 15 amino acids. Germline V gene data show CDR1 as MNHNS and CDR2 as SASEGT.

Study results and limitations: Ophthalmopathy cases were distinguished from stable hyperthyroidism by a 13-signature model, reaching about 90% sensitivity and around 80% specificity.

This chain uses TRBV6-1 with TRBJ2-2, with D perhaps matching TRBD2 (5 bases). Sequenced: peripheral blood. This sequence was found in an adult woman with stable Graves' hyperthyroidism. The CDR3 DNA sequence: TGTGCCAGCATGCCCGGGTGGGTAGCGAGCGGGGAGCTGTTTTTT. It is translated as CASMPGWVASGELFF.